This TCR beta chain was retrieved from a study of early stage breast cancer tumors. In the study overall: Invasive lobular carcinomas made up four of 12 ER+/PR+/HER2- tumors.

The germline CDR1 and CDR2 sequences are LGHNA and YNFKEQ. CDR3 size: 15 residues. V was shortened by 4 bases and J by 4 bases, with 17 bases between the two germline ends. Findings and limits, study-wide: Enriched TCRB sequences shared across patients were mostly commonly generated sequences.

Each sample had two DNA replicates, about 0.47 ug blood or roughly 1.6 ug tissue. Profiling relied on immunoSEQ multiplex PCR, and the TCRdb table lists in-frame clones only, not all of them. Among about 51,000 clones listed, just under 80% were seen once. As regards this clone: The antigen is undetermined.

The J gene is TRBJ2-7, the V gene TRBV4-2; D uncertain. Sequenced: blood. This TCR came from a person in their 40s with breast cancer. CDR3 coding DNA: TGTGCCAGCAGCCCTCAGGCCTCAAATCCTTACGAGCAGTACTTC. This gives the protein CASSPQASNPYEQYF.